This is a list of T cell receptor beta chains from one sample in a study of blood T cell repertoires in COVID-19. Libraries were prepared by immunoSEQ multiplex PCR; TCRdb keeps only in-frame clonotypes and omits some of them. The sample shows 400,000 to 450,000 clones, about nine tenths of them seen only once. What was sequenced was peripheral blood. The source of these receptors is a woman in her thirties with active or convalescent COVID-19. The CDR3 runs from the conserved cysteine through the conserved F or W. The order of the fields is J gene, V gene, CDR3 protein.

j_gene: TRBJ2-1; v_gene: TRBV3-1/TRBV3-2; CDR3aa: CASKGLAGGPQDEQFF
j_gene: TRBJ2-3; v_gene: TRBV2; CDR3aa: CASSALAGDAGADTQYF
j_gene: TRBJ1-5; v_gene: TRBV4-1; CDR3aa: CASSQDHEQPQHF
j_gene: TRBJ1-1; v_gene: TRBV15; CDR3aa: CATSRETGGSSEAFF
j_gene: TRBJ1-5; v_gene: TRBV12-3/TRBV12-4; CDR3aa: CASSLGQNQPQHF
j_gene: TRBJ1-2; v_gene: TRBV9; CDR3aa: CASSVQGYGYTF
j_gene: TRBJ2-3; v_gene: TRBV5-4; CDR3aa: CASSLPSGYTDTQYF
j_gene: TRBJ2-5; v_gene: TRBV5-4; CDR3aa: CASSLASGRETQYF
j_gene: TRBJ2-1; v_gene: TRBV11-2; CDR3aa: CASSTKRGSFDEQFF
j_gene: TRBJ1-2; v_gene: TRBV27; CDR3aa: CASSLAAGGPWGYTF
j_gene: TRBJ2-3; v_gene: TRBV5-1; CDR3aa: CASSPPPSGDTDTQYF
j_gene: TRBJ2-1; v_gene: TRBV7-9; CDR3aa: CASNKGRAPYNEQFF
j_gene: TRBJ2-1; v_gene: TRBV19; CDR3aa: CASSVRDRSNEQFF
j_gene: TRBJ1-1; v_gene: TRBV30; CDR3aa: CAWSGSGGNTEAFF
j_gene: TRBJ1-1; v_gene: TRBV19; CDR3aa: CASSGQGWNTEAFF
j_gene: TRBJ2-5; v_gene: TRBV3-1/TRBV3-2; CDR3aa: CASSGLAEVQETQYF
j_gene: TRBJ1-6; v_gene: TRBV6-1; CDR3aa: CASSEMGHLYNSPLHF
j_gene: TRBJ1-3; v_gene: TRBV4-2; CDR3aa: CASSQESGNTIYF
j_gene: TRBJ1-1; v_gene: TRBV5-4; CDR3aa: CASSFWANTEAFF
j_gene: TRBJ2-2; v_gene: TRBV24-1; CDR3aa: CATSERGNNGELFF
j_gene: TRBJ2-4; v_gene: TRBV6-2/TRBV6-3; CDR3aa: CASSDTLAAKNIQYF
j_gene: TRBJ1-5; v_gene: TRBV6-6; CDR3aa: CASRLDSNSNQPQHF
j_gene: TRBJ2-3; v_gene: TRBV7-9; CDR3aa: CASSSWGAGDTDTQYF
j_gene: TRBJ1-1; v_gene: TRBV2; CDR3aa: CATDWGEINTEAFF
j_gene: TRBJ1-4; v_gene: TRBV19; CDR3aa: CASSQAVGEKLFF
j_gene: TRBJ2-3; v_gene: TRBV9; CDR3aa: CASSVATAGVREDTQYF
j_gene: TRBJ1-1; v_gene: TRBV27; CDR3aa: CASFPVDGTGDTEAFF
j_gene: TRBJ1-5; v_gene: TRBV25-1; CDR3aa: CASTIRNGQCNQPQHF
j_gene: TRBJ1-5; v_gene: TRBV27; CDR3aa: CASSPGQGRRDQPQHF
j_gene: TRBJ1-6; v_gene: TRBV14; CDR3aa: CASSQGTGFSPLHF
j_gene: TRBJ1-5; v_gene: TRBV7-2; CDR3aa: CASSFTGTGNQPQHF
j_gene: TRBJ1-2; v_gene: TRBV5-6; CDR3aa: CASSPTPGGEDYGYTF
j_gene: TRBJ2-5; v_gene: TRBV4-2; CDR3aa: CASSQDGVAGGGTQYF
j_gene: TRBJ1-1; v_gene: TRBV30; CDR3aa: CAWSGGYAEAFF
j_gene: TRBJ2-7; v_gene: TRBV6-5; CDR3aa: CASSSYSGSLYEQYF
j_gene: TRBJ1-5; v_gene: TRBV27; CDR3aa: CASSFDRRNQPQHF
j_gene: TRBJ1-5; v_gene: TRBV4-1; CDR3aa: CASSPTRTGVGQPQHF
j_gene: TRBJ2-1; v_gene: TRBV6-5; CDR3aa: CASSFLAGGYNEQFF
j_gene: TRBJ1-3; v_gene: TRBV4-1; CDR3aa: CASSKEFGQLGESSGNTIYF
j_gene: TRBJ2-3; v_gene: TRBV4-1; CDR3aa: CASSRVTSSSTDTQYF
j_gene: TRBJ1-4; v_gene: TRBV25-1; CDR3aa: CASSESTREKLFF
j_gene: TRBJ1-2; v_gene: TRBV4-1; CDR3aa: CASSQDLGGYYGYTF
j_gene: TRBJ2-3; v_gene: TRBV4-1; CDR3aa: CASSQTSGGGTDTQYF
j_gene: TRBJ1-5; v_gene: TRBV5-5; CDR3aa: CASSIQGYQPQHF
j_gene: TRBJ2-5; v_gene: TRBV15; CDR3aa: CATSSGQGSGETQYF
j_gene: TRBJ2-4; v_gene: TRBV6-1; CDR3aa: CASSELRGSGTKNIQYF
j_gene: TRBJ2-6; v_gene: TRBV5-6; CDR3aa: CASSTGQGAYSGANVLTF
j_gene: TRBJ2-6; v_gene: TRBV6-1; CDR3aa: CASSGPGVRGANVLTF
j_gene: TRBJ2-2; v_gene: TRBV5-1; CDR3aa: CASSLEGAAGELFF
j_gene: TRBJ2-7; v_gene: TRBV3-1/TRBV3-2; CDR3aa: CASSETWGDEQYF
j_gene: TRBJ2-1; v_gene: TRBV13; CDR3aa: CASSLEALAGLNEQFF
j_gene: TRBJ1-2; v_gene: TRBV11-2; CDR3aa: CASSLTGYPNYGYTF
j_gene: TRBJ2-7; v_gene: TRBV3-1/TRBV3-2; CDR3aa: CASSQEGLERRQYF